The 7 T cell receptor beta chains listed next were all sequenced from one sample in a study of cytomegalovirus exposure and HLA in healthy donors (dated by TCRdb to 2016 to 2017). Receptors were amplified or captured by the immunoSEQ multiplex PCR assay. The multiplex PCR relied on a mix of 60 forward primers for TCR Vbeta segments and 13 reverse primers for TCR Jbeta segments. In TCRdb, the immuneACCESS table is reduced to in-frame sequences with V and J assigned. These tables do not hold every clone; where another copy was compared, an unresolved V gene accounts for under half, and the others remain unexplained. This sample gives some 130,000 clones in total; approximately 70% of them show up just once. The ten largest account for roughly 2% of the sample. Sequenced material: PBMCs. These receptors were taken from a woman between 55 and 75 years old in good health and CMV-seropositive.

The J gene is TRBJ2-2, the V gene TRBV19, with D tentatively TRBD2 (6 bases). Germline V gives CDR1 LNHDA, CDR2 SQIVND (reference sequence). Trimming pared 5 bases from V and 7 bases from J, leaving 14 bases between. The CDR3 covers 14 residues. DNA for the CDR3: TGTGCCAGTAGTGGAGGGGCGACGGGCGGGGAGCTGTTTTTT. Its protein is CASSGGATGGELFF.

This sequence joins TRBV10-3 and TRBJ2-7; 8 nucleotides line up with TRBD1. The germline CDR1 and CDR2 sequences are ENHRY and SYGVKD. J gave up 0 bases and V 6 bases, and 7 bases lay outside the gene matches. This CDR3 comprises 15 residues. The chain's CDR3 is CAISDGQGLSYEQYF. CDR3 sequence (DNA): TGTGCCATCAGCGATGGACAGGGCCTCTCCTACGAGCAGTACTTC.

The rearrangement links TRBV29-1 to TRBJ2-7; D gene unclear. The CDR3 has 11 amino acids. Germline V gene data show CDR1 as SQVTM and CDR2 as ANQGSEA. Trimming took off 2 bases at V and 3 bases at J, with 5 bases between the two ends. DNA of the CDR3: TGCAGCGTTGAACGGAGCTACGAGCAGTACTTC. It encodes CSVERSYEQYF.

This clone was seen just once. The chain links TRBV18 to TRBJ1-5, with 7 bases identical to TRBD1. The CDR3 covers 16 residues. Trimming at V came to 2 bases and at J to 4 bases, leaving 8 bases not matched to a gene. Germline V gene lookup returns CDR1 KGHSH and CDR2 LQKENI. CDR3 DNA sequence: TGTGCCAGCTCACCAGAACAAGGACAGGTTAATCAGCCCCAGCATTTT. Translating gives CASSPEQGQVNQPQHF. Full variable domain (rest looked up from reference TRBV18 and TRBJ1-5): NAGVMQNPRHLVRRRGQEARLRCSPMKGHSHVYWYRQLPEEGLKFMVYLQKENIIDESGMPKERFSAEFPKEGPSILRIQQVVRGDSAAYFCASSPEQGQVNQPQHFGDGTRLSIL.

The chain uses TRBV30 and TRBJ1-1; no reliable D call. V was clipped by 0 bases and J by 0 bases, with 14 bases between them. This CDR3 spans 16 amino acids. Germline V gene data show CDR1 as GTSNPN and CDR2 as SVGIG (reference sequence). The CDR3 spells CAWSVPPRKVNTEAFF. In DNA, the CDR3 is TGTGCCTGGAGTGTCCCACCCAGAAAAGTGAACACTGAAGCTTTCTTT.

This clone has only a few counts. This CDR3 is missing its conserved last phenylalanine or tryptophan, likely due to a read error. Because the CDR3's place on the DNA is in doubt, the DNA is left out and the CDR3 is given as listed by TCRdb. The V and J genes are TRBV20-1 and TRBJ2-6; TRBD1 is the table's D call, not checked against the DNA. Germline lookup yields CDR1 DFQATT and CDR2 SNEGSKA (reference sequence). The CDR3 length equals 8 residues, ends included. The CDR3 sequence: CSARRGTE.

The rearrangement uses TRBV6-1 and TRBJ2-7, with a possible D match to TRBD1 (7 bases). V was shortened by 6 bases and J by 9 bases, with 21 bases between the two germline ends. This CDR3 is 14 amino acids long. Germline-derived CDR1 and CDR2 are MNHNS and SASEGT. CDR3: CASRMEGQSLWQYF. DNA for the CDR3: TGTGCCAGCAGGATGGAGGGACAGAGCTTGTGGCAGTACTTC.